The 21 T cell receptor beta chains listed next were all sequenced from one sample in a study of CD8+CD57+ T cells in acquired aplastic anemia. Sequencing was done on patients that had shown CD8+CD57+ cell expansion by flow cytometry. Genomic DNA constituted the template upon which TCR beta VDJ and CDR3 profiling was performed. TCRdb processed the reads anew with MiXCR; each CDR3 protein has one entry. The table has a few hundred thousand distinct CDR3 sequences, roughly 53% seen once. Sequenced: sorted CD4+, CD8+, or CD8+CD57+ T cells (not recorded which) from PBMCs. The source of these receptors is a human donor with aplastic anemia.

The rearrangement uses TRBV5-1 and TRBJ2-1; TRBD2 agrees at 10 bases. The CDR3 contains 16 residues. Germline CDR1 is SGHRS and CDR2 is YFSETQ. V gave up 4 bases and J gave up 10 bases; unmatched junction bases: 14. Here the CDR3 reads CASSPPGSGGAEEQFF. In nucleotides, the CDR3 is TGCGCCAGCAGCCCCCCAGGGAGCGGGGGGGCGGAGGAGCAGTTCTTC.

The chain carries TRBV10-3 and TRBJ1-2; possibly TRBD1 for D (5 bases). The V end lost 4 bases, the J end lost 3 bases, and 15 bases lay between the germline ends. CDR1 ENHRY and CDR2 SYGVKD come from the germline V gene. CDR3 length: 15 residues. In DNA, the CDR3 is TGTGCCATCAGTGGGCCGCAGGGATTGGACTATGGCTACACCTTC. It yields the protein CAISGPQGLDYGYTF.

As for this clonotype: As the CDR3 is not closed by the conserved phenylalanine or tryptophan, this likely results from a read error. CDR3 amino acids: CACGRAYEQYS. CDR3 DNA sequence: TGTGCCTGTGGGCGGGCCTACGAGCAGTACTCC. The rearrangement links TRBV7-2 to TRBJ2-7, with D tentatively TRBD2 (5 bases). The ends were cut back, 11 bases at V and 2 bases at J, with 10 bases in the middle. CDR3 length equals 11 residues. Germline V CDR1 and CDR2: SGHTA, FQGNSA.

There are many counts of this clonotype. The V call is TRBV6-1, the J call TRBJ2-2; 10 bases fit TRBD1. The J segment lost 2 bases and the V segment lost 8 bases, leaving 5 bases of the junction unmatched. The CDR3 is 15 amino acids. Germline lookup yields CDR1 MNHNS and CDR2 SASEGT. The CDR3 region has the DNA TGTGCCAGCGGACGGACAGGGGGAAACACCGGGGAGCTGTTTTTT. It translates to CASGRTGGNTGELFF.

The table lists this clonotype with many counts. The chain recombines TRBV6-4 with TRBJ2-3; D not resolved. The CDR3 length is 13 residues. V lost 3 bases and J lost 0, with 4 bases in between. Germline CDR1 reads MRHNA; CDR2 reads SNTAGT. In DNA, the CDR3 is TGTGCCAGCAGTGAAGGTAGCACAGATACGCAGTATTTT. Its protein product is CASSEGSTDTQYF.

The genes are TRBV24-1 and TRBJ2-3; maybe TRBD2 (5 bases). The CDR3 consists of 15 residues. V gave up 4 bases and J gave up 3 bases, with 13 bases separating them. CDR1 is KGHDR and CDR2 is SFDVKD in the germline V gene. The CDR3 sequence: CATSEASLGTDTQYF. In DNA form, the CDR3 reads TGTGCCACCAGTGAGGCTAGCCTTGGGACAGATACGCAGTATTTT.

This clonotype was seen at least ten times. The V and J genes are TRBV9 and TRBJ1-2; possible D gene TRBD1, 6 bases. Trimming removed 6 bases from V and 3 bases from J, with 15 bases in between. CDR1 is SGDLS and CDR2 is YYNGEE in the germline V gene. CDR3 length: 14 amino acids. The CDR3 here is CASTSLQGDYGYTF. For the CDR3, the DNA is TGTGCCAGCACCTCACTACAGGGTGACTATGGCTACACCTTC.

The rearrangement joins TRBV24-1 to TRBJ2-1, with 11 positions matching TRBD2. With 3 bases clipped from V and 12 bases from J, the junction kept 9 bases outside the gene matches. Looked up from germline, CDR1 is KGHDR and CDR2 is SFDVKD. The CDR3 extends over 15 amino acids. The CDR3 loop is CATSDASSGRTWQFF. CDR3 coding DNA: TGTGCCACCAGTGATGCGTCTAGCGGGAGGACTTGGCAGTTCTTC.

This sequence joins TRBV29-1 and TRBJ2-1, with D unclear. The CDR3 extends over 11 amino acids. Germline lookup yields CDR1 SQVTM and CDR2 ANQGSEA. The V end lost 5 bases, the J end lost 8 bases, and 10 bases lay between the germline ends. This CDR3 is CSVSLGYEQFF. The CDR3 coding sequence is TGCAGCGTTAGCCTAGGCTATGAGCAGTTCTTC.

V gene TRBV10-1 combines with J gene TRBJ2-1; 11 bases fit TRBD2. Germline V gene sequence: CDR1 WNHNN, CDR2 SYGVQD (reference sequence). Unmatched junction bases numbered 4, after V lost 1 base and J lost 5 bases. This CDR3 spans 16 amino acids. Here the CDR3 reads CASSEFLAGGHNEQFF. The CDR3 coding sequence is TGCGCCAGCAGTGAGTTTCTAGCGGGAGGACACAATGAGCAGTTCTTC.

The chain uses TRBV4-1 and TRBJ2-3; D possibly matches TRBD1 or TRBD2 (5 bases each). The germline V gene encodes CDR1 MGHRA and CDR2 YSYEKL. The V end was cut by 4 bases, the J end by 1 base, with 15 bases between. The CDR3 contains 16 residues. In DNA, the CDR3 is TGCGCCAGCAGCCCTGCACCAGGGACGGGCACAGATACGCAGTATTTT. This sequence encodes CASSPAPGTGTDTQYF.

This clonotype was detected ten times or more. The chain carries TRBV5-1 and TRBJ2-5, with unresolved D. The V gene lost 4 bases and the J gene lost 2 bases, with 6 bases spanning the gap. Germline CDR1 reads SGHRS; CDR2 reads YFSETQ. This CDR3 comprises 12 residues. The CDR3: CASSASQETQYF. The CDR3, as DNA: TGCGCCAGCAGCGCATCACAAGAGACCCAGTACTTC.

As to this clonotype: The junction departs from the called germline gene at one end, perhaps through a read error. CDR3: CSARGRTGVSYGQYF. In nucleotides, the CDR3 is TGCAGTGCTAGAGGCCGTACGGGGGTCTCCTACGGGCAGTACTTC. This chain connects TRBV20-1 to TRBJ2-7, with D possibly matching TRBD2 (6 bases). CDR1 is DFQATT and CDR2 is SNEGSKA in the germline V gene (reference sequence). The CDR3 runs 15 residues.

This clonotype was detected ten times or more. A much larger clone sits a single nucleotide away, making a read error possible. The chain links TRBV7-9 to TRBJ2-7; D unclear. The CDR3 contains 13 residues. Germline V lookup: CDR1 SEHNR, CDR2 FQNEAQ (reference sequence). CDR3 DNA sequence: TGTGCCAGCAGCCGGACGGCGACCTACGAGCAGTGCTTC. Its protein is CASSRTATYEQCF. Based on the CDR3 plus reference TRBV7-9 and TRBJ2-7, the full variable domain is DTGVSQNPRHKITKRGQNVTFRCDPISEHNRLYWYRQTLGQGPEFLTYFQNEAQLEKSRLLSDRFSAERPKGSFSTLEIQRTEQGDSAMYLCASSRTATYEQCFGPGTRLTVT.

This clonotype was seen at least ten times. V gene TRBV5-1 combines with J gene TRBJ2-4; D may be TRBD1 or TRBD2 (6 bases each). The V gene's germline CDR1 is SGHRS and CDR2 YFSETQ. The CDR3 contains 12 residues. The germline V and J ends were trimmed by 0 bases and 16 bases, with 14 bases remaining between them. CDR3 sequence: CASSLAGGRLYF. The CDR3 DNA follows: TGCGCCAGCAGCTTGGCCGGGGGCCGCCTCTACTTC.

The table lists this clonotype with a count of one. This chain uses TRBV2 with TRBJ2-2, with 12 positions matching TRBD2. Germline V gene lookup returns CDR1 SNHLY and CDR2 FYNNEI. This CDR3 is built from 14 residues. J gave up 11 bases and V 4 bases, and 5 bases lay outside the gene matches. The DNA of the CDR3 is TGTGCCAGCAGTGGTCCTAGCGGGGGGGTTGAGCTGTTTTTT. It yields the protein CASSGPSGGVELFF.

This clonotype showed up many times. CDR3 sequence (DNA): TGTGCCAGCAGCTTAAATGGACAGGGAGTAGGCGATGAGCAGTTCTTC. It encodes CASSLNGQGVGDEQFF. The chain uses TRBV7-3 and TRBJ2-1; 8 nucleotides line up with TRBD1. CDR3 length: 16 amino acids. After removal of 1 base from V and 8 bases from J, the junction contained 10 bases not matched to a gene. The germline V gene has CDR1 SGHTA and CDR2 FQGTGA.

In its sample, this clonotype was seen a few times. The chain joins TRBV10-3 to TRBJ2-7; a weak D match, TRBD1 (5 bases). V lost 4 bases and J 0 bases, leaving 13 bases between the germline ends. CDR1 and CDR2 (germline): ENHRY, SYGVKD. The CDR3 runs to 15 residues. The CDR3 protein is CAISGGQASSYEQYF. Written as DNA, the CDR3 is TGTGCCATCAGTGGAGGACAAGCGAGCTCCTACGAGCAGTACTTC.

This clonotype occurred many times. The V gene is TRBV19, the J gene TRBJ1-1; D gene unclear. Germline V gene lookup returns CDR1 LNHDA and CDR2 SQIVND (reference sequence). The CDR3 runs to 15 residues. Trimming took off 2 bases at V and 1 base at J, with 11 bases between the two ends. CDR3 protein: CASSIMGNGNTEAFF. In nucleotides, the CDR3 is TGTGCCAGTAGTATAATGGGGAATGGGAACACTGAAGCTTTCTTT.

This clonotype was recorded many times. This chain uses TRBV7-9 with TRBJ2-2; 8 bases agree with TRBD1. Trimming cost V 4 bases and J 5 bases; bases outside gene matches: 6. CDR3 length: 15 residues. The germline V gene has CDR1 SEHNR and CDR2 FQNEAQ (reference sequence). CDR3 region: CASSSWTGTTGELFF. The CDR3 region has the DNA TGTGCCAGCAGCTCATGGACAGGGACAACCGGGGAGCTGTTTTTT.

This clonotype was counted ten times or more. J is TRBJ1-2 and V is TRBV3-1; D remains unclear. V lost 2 bases to trimming and J lost 8 bases, with 12 bases between them. CDR1 LGHDT and CDR2 YNNKEL come from the germline V gene (reference sequence). The CDR3 is made up of 13 amino acids. In DNA, the CDR3 is TGTGCCAGCAGCCAATCGGTCCAACCCGGCTACACCTTC. Amino acids: CASSQSVQPGYTF.